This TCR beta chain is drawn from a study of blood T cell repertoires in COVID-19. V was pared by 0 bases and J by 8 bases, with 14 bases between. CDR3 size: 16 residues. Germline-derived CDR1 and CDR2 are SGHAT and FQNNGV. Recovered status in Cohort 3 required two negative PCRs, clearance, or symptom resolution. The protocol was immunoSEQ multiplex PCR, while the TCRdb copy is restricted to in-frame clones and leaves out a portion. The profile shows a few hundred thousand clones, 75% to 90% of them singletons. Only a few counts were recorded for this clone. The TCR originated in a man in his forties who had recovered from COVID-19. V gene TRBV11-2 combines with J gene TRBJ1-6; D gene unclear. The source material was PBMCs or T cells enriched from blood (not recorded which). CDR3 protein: CASSLDYSITDSPLHF. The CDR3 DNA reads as TGTGCCAGCAGCTTAGATTATTCTATAACGGATTCACCCCTCCACTTT.